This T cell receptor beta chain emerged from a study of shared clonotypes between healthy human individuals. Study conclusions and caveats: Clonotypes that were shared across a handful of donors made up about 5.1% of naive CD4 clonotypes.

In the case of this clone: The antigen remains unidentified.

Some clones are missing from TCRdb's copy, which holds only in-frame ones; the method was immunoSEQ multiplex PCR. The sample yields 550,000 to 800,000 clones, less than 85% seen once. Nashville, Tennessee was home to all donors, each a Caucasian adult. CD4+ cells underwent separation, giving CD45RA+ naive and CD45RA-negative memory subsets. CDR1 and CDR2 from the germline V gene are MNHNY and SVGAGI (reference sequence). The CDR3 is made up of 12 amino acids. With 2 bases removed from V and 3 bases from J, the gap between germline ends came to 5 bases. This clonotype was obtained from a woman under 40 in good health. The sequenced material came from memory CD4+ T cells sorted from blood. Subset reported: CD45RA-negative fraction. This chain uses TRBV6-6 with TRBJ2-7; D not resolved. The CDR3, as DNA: TGTGCCAGCAGTTACGTCAACTACGAGCAGTACTTC. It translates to CASSYVNYEQYF.